This entry lists 24 T cell receptor beta chains sequenced from one sample in a study of blood T cells in healthy people across ages (dated by TCRdb to about 2015). The library came from 5' RACE. This sample was sequenced with an Illumina HiSeq 2500. A second PCR of about 6 to 11 cycles was performed with a sample-barcoded 5' primer and a J-beta primer mix. Clones were called with MiXCR by TCRdb after fastp trimmed the public reads at Q25, and only in-frame beta chains were retained. Entries are consolidated by CDR3 protein sequence, retaining the most common genes and DNA. The sample table holds about 1.6 million distinct CDR3 sequences, of which around 36% were seen once. About 10% of the sample is taken by the ten largest. The sample taken for sequencing was blood. The source of these receptors is a woman in her twenties or thirties in good health.

This clonotype was found a few times. The CDR3 protein is CASSLTSRPGNEQFF. For the CDR3, the DNA is TGTGCCAGCAGCTTAACTAGTCGCCCGGGGAATGAGCAGTTCTTC. The chain carries TRBV7-9 and TRBJ2-1; the D gene is possibly TRBD2 (5 bases). Germline CDR1 and CDR2: SEHNR and FQNEAQ (reference sequence). The CDR3 consists of 15 residues. Trimming stripped 2 bases from V and 7 bases from J, with 15 bases between.

J is TRBJ2-5 and V is TRBV3-1; D might be TRBD1 (6 bases). The CDR3 length is 14 residues. V lost 1 base, J lost 1 base, and 7 bases lay in between. Looked up from germline, CDR1 is LGHDT and CDR2 is YNNKEL (reference sequence). The CDR3 loop reads CASSQGGPQETQYF. The CDR3 nucleotides read TGTGCCAGCAGCCAAGGGGGGCCCCAAGAGACCCAGTACTTC.

The J gene is TRBJ1-4, the V gene TRBV12-3 or TRBV12-4; D not resolved. V was shortened by 6 bases and J by 7 bases, with 18 bases between the two germline ends. This CDR3 has 15 residues. This CDR3 is CASSSGGLISEKLFF. Written as DNA, the CDR3 is TGTGCCAGCAGCTCCGGCGGGCTTATTAGTGAAAAACTGTTTTTT.

This clonotype was counted only a few times. The chain combines TRBV12-3 or TRBV12-4 with TRBJ2-1; 10 nucleotides line up with TRBD2. Unmatched junction bases numbered 8, after V lost 10 bases and J lost 8 bases. The CDR3 has 13 amino acids. CDR3 region: CATFLSGRYEQFF. The DNA of the CDR3 is TGTGCCACCTTCCTTAGCGGGAGGTATGAGCAGTTCTTC.

This clonotype was observed a few times. The V and J genes are TRBV6-1 and TRBJ2-1; D might be TRBD1 or TRBD2, each matching 5 bases. From germline, CDR1 is MNHNS and CDR2 SASEGT. V was clipped by 8 bases and J by 5 bases, with 16 bases between them. This CDR3 region has 14 residues. CDR3 nucleotides: TGTGCCAGCCAGTTTCGGGACGGACACAATGAGCAGTTCTTC. This sequence encodes CASQFRDGHNEQFF.

In this sample, this clonotype turned up a few times. J is TRBJ2-5 and V is TRBV18, with D unclear. The J call may be in error: the DNA end matches TRBJ2-7 better. CDR1 is KGHSH and CDR2 is LQKENI in the germline V gene. CDR3 length: 14 residues. The CDR3 DNA follows: TGTGCCAGCTCACCTGAGGCCGGTGCCTACGAGCAGTACTTC. It is translated as CASSPEAGAYEQYF.

This clonotype has a handful of counts. The rearrangement joins TRBV4-1 to TRBJ1-1; unclear D gene. Between the trimmed V and J ends, which lost 8 bases and 3 bases, there was a span of 7 bases. CDR1 MGHRA and CDR2 YSYEKL come from the germline V gene. The CDR3 covers 11 residues. The CDR3 nucleotides read TGCGCCAGCGGCGGGGACACTGAAGCTTTCTTT. As protein: CASGGDTEAFF.

V usage is TRBV7-9 and J usage is TRBJ2-1; 8 bases fit TRBD2. The CDR3 is 15 residues long. J gave up 8 bases and V 1 base, and 7 bases lay outside the gene matches. Germline V gene sequence: CDR1 SEHNR, CDR2 FQNEAQ (reference sequence). Here the CDR3 reads CASSLGRQAGDEQFF. The CDR3 nucleotides read TGTGCCAGCAGCTTAGGGCGACAAGCGGGAGATGAGCAGTTCTTC. The entire variable domain, with the rest obtained from reference TRBV7-9 and TRBJ2-1, is as follows: DTGVSQNPRHKITKRGQNVTFRCDPISEHNRLYWYRQTLGQGPEFLTYFQNEAQLEKSRLLSDRFSAERPKGSFSTLEIQRTEQGDSAMYLCASSLGRQAGDEQFFGPGTRLTVL.

This clonotype occurred once. V is TRBV5-6 and J is TRBJ2-5, with D possibly being TRBD1 (6 bases). Trimming pared 4 bases from V and 4 bases from J, leaving 14 bases between. Germline lookup yields CDR1 SGHDT and CDR2 YYEEEE. This CDR3 has 14 residues. The CDR3 nucleotides read TGTGCCAGCAGCCTGACACAGGGTAGAGAGACCCAGTACTTC. Translated, it gives CASSLTQGRETQYF.

This clonotype came up a few times. The CDR3 DNA is TGCGCCAGCAGCCCAACGGGACCTGGACGGTACGAGCAGTACTTC. Protein sequence: CASSPTGPGRYEQYF. The rearrangement uses TRBV5-1 and TRBJ2-7, with D possibly called TRBD1 or TRBD2 (5 bases each). V was trimmed by 4 bases and J by 4 bases, leaving 18 bases between them. From germline, CDR1 is SGHRS and CDR2 YFSETQ. CDR3 length: 15 amino acids.

This clonotype was observed many times. The rearrangement links TRBV5-1 to TRBJ2-2; 9 nucleotides agree with TRBD1. The J segment lost 1 base and the V segment lost 4 bases, leaving 8 bases of the junction unmatched. From germline, CDR1 is SGHRS and CDR2 YFSETQ. This CDR3 contains 17 residues. As DNA, the CDR3 is TGCGCCAGCAGCCATGGCCCGGGACAGGGGAACACCGGGGAGCTGTTTTTT. Residues: CASSHGPGQGNTGELFF.

This chain connects TRBV5-1 to TRBJ2-7; TRBD2 is a possible D gene (5 bases). The germline V and J ends were trimmed by 5 bases and 6 bases, with 15 bases remaining between them. The CDR3 consists of 13 residues. CDR1 and CDR2 from the germline V gene are SGHRS and YFSETQ. This CDR3 is CASREAVWSEQYF. CDR3 DNA sequence: TGCGCCAGCAGGGAGGCCGTTTGGAGCGAGCAGTACTTC.

This clonotype has just a few counts. V and J are TRBV3-1 and TRBJ2-5; maybe TRBD1 (6 bases). Looked up from germline, CDR1 is LGHDT and CDR2 is YNNKEL (reference sequence). The CDR3 sequence is 17 residues long. V was clipped by 1 base and J by 5 bases, with 20 bases between them. CDR3 in DNA: TGTGCCAGCAGCCAAGCGCTGAGGGGGAGAAGGAAGGAGACCCAGTACTTC. It encodes CASSQALRGRRKETQYF.

The chain carries TRBV29-1 and TRBJ2-7; TRBD1 matches 8 bases. The CDR3 loop spans 12 amino acids. Germline V gene sequence: CDR1 SQVTM, CDR2 ANQGSEA. With 7 bases clipped from V and 2 bases from J, the junction kept 4 bases outside the gene matches. CDR3 in amino acids: CSGRQGTYEQYF. CDR3 nucleotides: TGCAGCGGCCGACAGGGGACCTACGAGCAGTACTTC.

This chain joins TRBV24-1 and TRBJ2-3, with TRBD2 identical over 7 bases. Per the germline V gene, CDR1 is KGHDR and CDR2 is SFDVKD. The CDR3 sequence is 15 residues long. V lost 3 bases and J lost 8; bases outside the gene matches: 10. The DNA for the CDR3 is TGTGCCACCAGTGATGCCTCGACGGGGAGGGCTACGCAGTATTTT. Residues: CATSDASTGRATQYF.

The CDR3: CASSVTQAGGYEQFF. CDR3 nucleotides: TGTGCCAGCAGCGTAACTCAAGCGGGGGGTTATGAGCAGTTCTTC. This rearrangement joins TRBV9 to TRBJ2-1, with TRBD2 identical over 9 bases. V was clipped by 1 base and J by 8 bases; unmatched bases: 7. Germline V gene lookup returns CDR1 SGDLS and CDR2 YYNGEE. The CDR3 contains 15 residues.

This clonotype was detected only a few times. The gene calls are TRBV30 and TRBJ2-1, with a tentative D call TRBD2 (5 bases). The CDR3 covers 12 residues. CDR1 and CDR2 (germline): GTSNPN, SVGIG (reference sequence). V was clipped by 5 bases and J by 7 bases, with 12 bases between them. In DNA form, the CDR3 reads TGTGCCTGGGGGCTAGCTTTAAATGAGCAGTTCTTC. As protein: CAWGLALNEQFF.

Points on this clonotype: An end of the junction does not agree with germline; a read error may underlie this. The chain joins TRBV13 to TRBJ2-5, with D hard to call. This CDR3 contains 15 residues. CDR1 is PRHDT, CDR2 FYEKMQ, per germline (reference sequence). The CDR3, as DNA: TGTGCCAGCAGCTTAAGGGCAGGCGCCCAAGAGACCCGGTACTTC. Its translation is CASSLRAGAQETRYF.

This clonotype was detected a few times. This chain connects TRBV29-1 to TRBJ2-1; the D gene is possibly TRBD2 (5 bases). Per germline, CDR1 SQVTM and CDR2 ANQGSEA. The CDR3 extends over 14 amino acids. With 2 bases removed from V and 3 bases from J, the gap between germline ends came to 11 bases. CDR3 loop: CSVERTSGYNEQFF. CDR3 nucleotide sequence: TGCAGCGTTGAAAGGACCAGCGGCTACAATGAGCAGTTCTTC.

The chain is built from TRBV7-9 and TRBJ1-1; 7 bases map to TRBD1. CDR3 length: 13 residues. The trim removed 4 bases at V and 10 bases at J, leaving 9 bases unmatched. The germline gives CDR1 SEHNR, CDR2 FQNEAQ (reference sequence). CDR3 region: CASSSPGDRRAFF. The DNA for the CDR3 is TGTGCCAGCAGCTCCCCCGGGGACAGACGAGCTTTCTTT.

This clonotype was observed many times. This chain uses TRBV11-2 with TRBJ1-1; 11 positions match TRBD1. CDR3 length equals 15 residues. Trimming at V came to 3 bases and at J to 5 bases, leaving 5 bases not matched to a gene. Per germline, CDR1 SGHAT and CDR2 FQNNGV. CDR3 bases: TGTGCCAGCAGCTTTTCCGGGACAGGGGGTACTGAAGCTTTCTTT. It specifies CASSFSGTGGTEAFF.

This rearrangement joins TRBV20-1 to TRBJ2-3, with D perhaps TRBD2 (5 bases). The CDR3 totals 16 residues. In germline, CDR1 is DFQATT, CDR2 SNEGSKA (reference sequence). V gave up 0 bases and J gave up 1 base, with 14 bases separating them. Here the CDR3 reads CSARDPRRVGTDTQYF. CDR3 sequence (DNA): TGCAGTGCTAGAGATCCCCGGCGGGTTGGCACAGATACGCAGTATTTT.

This chain connects TRBV11-3 to TRBJ2-5; 10 nucleotides align to TRBD2. Trimming removed 5 bases from V and 3 bases from J; junction bases left unmatched: 9. The CDR3 is made up of 16 amino acids. Germline CDR1 and CDR2: SGHNT and YENEEA. CDR3 sequence: CASSHGASGSEETQYF. DNA of the CDR3: TGTGCCAGCAGCCACGGGGCTAGCGGGAGTGAAGAGACCCAGTACTTC.

The genes are TRBV29-1 and TRBJ2-1; D remains unclear. The germline V gene has CDR1 SQVTM and CDR2 ANQGSEA. Trimming cost V 1 base and J 6 bases, with 7 bases left between them. The CDR3 runs to 12 residues. The CDR3 sequence is CSVEVNANEQFF. CDR3 DNA sequence: TGCAGCGTTGAAGTAAATGCCAATGAGCAGTTCTTC.